Sequencing of this T cell receptor beta chain was carried out in a study of CD8 T cells in ankylosing spondylitis. Whole-study findings and limits: A CD8+ phenotype characterized the disease-linked clones, which were relatively rare in peripheral blood. Significant enrichment of disease-linked clones was reported in matched ankylosing spondylitis synovial fluid. Certain motif variants had earlier appeared in reactive arthritis synovial fluid and blood.

The V end was cut by 0 bases, the J end by 4 bases, with 15 bases between. The CDR3 has 15 residues. The germline V gene has CDR1 DFQATT and CDR2 SNEGSKA (reference sequence). Making the TCR beta libraries involved quantitative 5'-RACE with molecular barcodes. Via MiXCR, TCRdb re-called the 5' RACE reads, giving one row per CDR3 protein. The table has 230,000 or so distinct CDR3 sequences, about 24% seen once. This clonotype occurred many times. Antigen specificity is unknown. The sequencing sample was made of blood, either unsorted or a sorted T cell fraction (not recorded which). The chain employs TRBV20-1 and TRBJ1-2, with TRBD1 as a possible D gene (6 bases). The sequence came from a male donor with ankylosing spondylitis or in good health (not recorded which). CDR3 sequence (DNA): TGCAGTGCTAGAGATGGGCAGGGGCGCTCCTATGGCTACACCTTC. This codes for CSARDGQGRSYGYTF.